This TCR delta chain emerged from a study of Vδ1+ human thymocytes. Points from the study as a whole: Thymic TRG and TRD repertoires appeared highly polyclonal.

The sample holds a few counts of this clone. Its specificity is not known. The germline V gene has CDR1 TSWWSYY and CDR2 QGS. The CDR3 length is 18 residues. V gave up 4 bases and J gave up 0 bases, with 21 bases separating them. Extracted RNA was reverse transcribed into cDNA. Pooled V-gene forward primers with one constant-region reverse primer generated the CDR3 amplicons by multiplex PCR. TCRdb re-called the multiplex PCR reads through CATT. The data show over 45,000 delta-chain clones, about 15% seen once. The sequence derives from a boy in the first two years of life who had congenital heart surgery. What was sequenced was Vdelta1+ gamma-delta thymocytes from the thymus. Described subset: FACS-sorted CD3+ TCRalphabeta- TCRVdelta1+ TCRVdelta2- thymocytes. The genes are TRDV1 and TRDJ1; no reliable D call. The CDR3 is CALGALPGNSAYTDKLIF. Here the CDR3 DNA reads TGTGCTCTTGGGGCCCTCCCCGGGAACTCTGCGTACACCGATAAACTCATCTTT.